A single sample gave rise to the 21 T cell receptor beta chains below, sequenced in a study of shared clonotypes between healthy human individuals. Here immunoSEQ multiplex PCR was the method, and the copy in TCRdb shows in-frame clones only, minus some. The sample lists 780,000 or so clones; approximately 72% were seen once. Sequenced material: memory CD4+ T cells sorted from blood. Subset defined: CD45RA-negative fraction. All receptors come from a woman in her twenties or thirties in good health.

In its sample, this clone was seen a few times. The V call is TRBV28, the J call TRBJ2-5, with D perhaps TRBD2 (6 bases). Germline lookup yields CDR1 MDHEN and CDR2 SYDVKM. V dropped 2 bases and J dropped 6 bases, with 16 bases sitting between them. The CDR3 is made up of 15 amino acids. The CDR3 nucleotides are TGTGCCAGCAGTTTAGACGGGGCTAGCGAAAAGACCCAGTACTTC. This gives the protein CASSLDGASEKTQYF.

V is TRBV5-1 and J is TRBJ2-7; 7 bases fit TRBD1. CDR3 size: 14 residues. Germline values: CDR1 SGHRS, CDR2 YFSETQ. Unmatched junction bases numbered 5, after V lost 3 bases and J lost 2 bases. CDR3 protein: CASSSGQEPYEQYF. CDR3 DNA: TGCGCCAGCAGCTCCGGACAGGAACCCTACGAGCAGTACTTC.

This clone was counted a few times. Additional DNA sequences in this sample encode the identical CDR3. The rearrangement links TRBV28 to TRBJ1-1, with D perhaps TRBD1 (5 bases). The length of the CDR3 is 14 residues. V was trimmed by 3 bases and J by 3 bases, leaving 11 bases between them. Germline CDR1 MDHEN, CDR2 SYDVKM. This CDR3 reads CASSLGRGDTEAFF. CDR3 DNA sequence: TGTGCCAGCAGTTTGGGGAGGGGAGACACTGAAGCTTTCTTT.

This clone was detected only once. The genes are TRBV11-2 and TRBJ1-2; possibly TRBD1 for D (5 bases). This CDR3 region has 15 residues. From germline, CDR1 is SGHAT and CDR2 FQNNGV. The V end was cut by 5 bases, the J end by 0 bases, with 13 bases between. CDR3 protein: CASSPQQEANYGYTF. Written as DNA, the CDR3 is TGTGCCAGCAGCCCGCAACAGGAAGCTAACTATGGCTACACCTTC. The entire variable domain, with the rest obtained from reference TRBV11-2 and TRBJ1-2, is as follows: EAGVAQSPRYKIIEKRQSVAFWCNPISGHATLYWYQQILGQGPKLLIQFQNNGVVDDSQLPKDRFSAERLKGVDSTLKIQPAKLEDSAVYLCASSPQQEANYGYTFGSGTRLTVV.

The chain employs TRBV7-2 and TRBJ2-3, with TRBD2 as a possible D gene (6 bases). The CDR3 is made up of 15 amino acids. Germline V lookup: CDR1 SGHTA, CDR2 FQGNSA. The V gene lost 5 bases and the J gene lost 6 bases, with 18 bases spanning the gap. CDR3 DNA sequence: TGTGCCAGCAGCCCCCCGGGAAGCGGGCGGGATACGCAGTATTTT. Translated, it gives CASSPPGSGRDTQYF.

Comment on this clone: Being one base from a much bigger clone, this may be a read error. At the DNA level, this CDR3 is encoded by other sequences in the same sample as well. The chain carries TRBV6-5 and TRBJ1-1; the D is unclear. V lost 4 bases and J 2 bases, leaving 2 bases between the germline ends. The CDR3 spans 11 residues. The V gene's germline CDR1 is MNHEY and CDR2 SVGAGI. In nucleotides, the CDR3 is TGTGCCAGCAGTTCCAACACTGAAGCTTTCTTT. As protein: CASSSNTEAFF.

The chain combines TRBV5-1 with TRBJ2-3, with 9 bases matching TRBD2. From germline, CDR1 is SGHRS and CDR2 YFSETQ. The CDR3 is 17 amino acids. Unmatched junction bases numbered 7, after V lost 1 base and J lost 1 base. This chain's CDR3 is CASSLSIGGRGTDTQYF. The CDR3, as DNA: TGCGCCAGCAGCTTGTCAATAGGCGGGAGGGGCACAGATACGCAGTATTTT.

This chain uses TRBV15 with TRBJ2-5; D is perhaps TRBD1 (6 bases). CDR1 LNHNV and CDR2 YYDKDF come from the germline V gene (reference sequence). Trimming shortened V by 7 bases and J by 7 bases, and 13 bases separated the two germline ends. This CDR3 comprises 12 residues. The DNA of the CDR3 is TGTGCCACCAACCAGGGGTACGGGACCCAGTACTTC. This translates into CATNQGYGTQYF.

The V gene is TRBV7-6, the J gene TRBJ2-6, with D unclear. The V end was cut by 1 base, the J end by 4 bases, with 11 bases between. This CDR3 region has 16 residues. CDR1 is SGHVS and CDR2 is FNYEAQ in the germline V gene. CDR3 coding DNA: TGTGCCAGCAGCTTAGAAGGTGGGCCCGGGGCCAACGTCCTGACTTTC. Translating it yields CASSLEGGPGANVLTF. Together with reference TRBV7-6 and TRBJ2-6, the CDR3 gives the full variable domain: GAGVSQSPRYKVTKRGQDVALRCDPISGHVSLYWYRQALGQGPEFLTYFNYEAQQDKSGLPNDRFSAERPEGSISTLTIQRTEQRDSAMYRCASSLEGGPGANVLTFGAGSRLTVL.

This clone showed up just once. The chain couples TRBV18 to TRBJ1-1; possibly TRBD1 for D (6 bases). Germline-derived CDR1 and CDR2 are KGHSH and LQKENI. The CDR3 is 15 residues long. Trimming pared 3 bases from V and 4 bases from J, leaving 15 bases between. The CDR3 loop is CASSPSGEEGTEAFF. The CDR3 bases are TGTGCCAGCTCACCTTCAGGGGAAGAGGGCACTGAAGCTTTCTTT. The complete variable domain, with remaining parts taken from reference TRBV18 and TRBJ1-1, reads NAGVMQNPRHLVRRRGQEARLRCSPMKGHSHVYWYRQLPEEGLKFMVYLQKENIIDESGMPKERFSAEFPKEGPSILRIQQVVRGDSAAYFCASSPSGEEGTEAFFGQGTRLTVV.

This clone was counted between two and nine times. The rearrangement links TRBV6-5 to TRBJ2-7; TRBD2 matches 9 bases. Germline V gene data show CDR1 as MNHEY and CDR2 as SVGAGI. The CDR3 is 16 residues long. Trimming cost V 4 bases and J 4 bases; bases outside gene matches: 11. For the CDR3, the DNA is TGTGCCAGCAGTTCCACCTCACTAGCGGGCCGTTACGAGCAGTACTTC. Translation gives CASSSTSLAGRYEQYF.

As concerns this clone: At the DNA level, this CDR3 is encoded by other sequences in the same sample as well. This sequence joins TRBV5-1 and TRBJ2-4, with D tentatively TRBD1 or TRBD2 (7 bases each). Trimming cost V 0 bases and J 10 bases, with 11 bases left between them. This CDR3 is built from 13 residues. Germline CDR1 SGHRS, CDR2 YFSETQ. This CDR3 is CASSLGQGGIQYF. The CDR3 DNA follows: TGCGCCAGCAGCTTGGGACAGGGAGGGATTCAGTACTTC.

This rearrangement joins TRBV5-1 to TRBJ1-2; D is unresolved. Deletions cut 1 base from V and 0 bases from J, with 7 bases between. Germline CDR1 reads SGHRS; CDR2 reads YFSETQ. The length of the CDR3 is 14 residues. In DNA, the CDR3 is TGCGCCAGCAGCTTGATACCAGCTAACTATGGCTACACCTTC. Its translation is CASSLIPANYGYTF.

About this clone itself: Other DNA sequences from this sample encode an identical CDR3 as well. The chain couples TRBV7-6 to TRBJ2-7; 12 bases match TRBD2. The V gene end was trimmed by 3 bases and the J gene end by 4 bases; junction bases not matched to a gene: 1. This CDR3 region has 14 residues. Germline lookup yields CDR1 SGHVS and CDR2 FNYEAQ. CDR3 sequence: CASSFGLAGYEQYF. Written as DNA, the CDR3 is TGTGCCAGCAGCTTTGGACTAGCGGGGTACGAGCAGTACTTC. Variable domain in full (rest from reference TRBV7-6 and TRBJ2-7): GAGVSQSPRYKVTKRGQDVALRCDPISGHVSLYWYRQALGQGPEFLTYFNYEAQQDKSGLPNDRFSAERPEGSISTLTIQRTEQRDSAMYRCASSFGLAGYEQYFGPGTRLTVT.

This clone was recorded once. The gene calls are TRBV2 and TRBJ1-2; no firm D call. Trimming removed 1 base from V and 7 bases from J, with 19 bases in between. CDR3 length equals 16 residues. Germline V gene sequence: CDR1 SNHLY, CDR2 FYNNEI. CDR3 loop: CASSEEGGLKSGGYTF. Here the CDR3 DNA reads TGTGCCAGCAGTGAAGAAGGAGGATTAAAGAGCGGTGGCTACACCTTC. Full variable domain (outside the CDR3, taken from reference TRBV2 and TRBJ1-2): EPEVTQTPSHQVTQMGQEVILRCVPISNHLYFYWYRQILGQKVEFLVSFYNNEISEKSEIFDDQFSVERPDGSNFTLKIRSTKLEDSAMYFCASSEEGGLKSGGYTFGSGTRLTVV.

On this clone itself: This sequence may be a read error, since a much larger clone differs from it by one base. This rearrangement joins TRBV5-4 to TRBJ2-7, with a possible D match to TRBD1 (5 bases). The length of the CDR3 is 13 residues. V gave up 2 bases and J gave up 3 bases, with 9 bases separating them. Germline CDR1 SGHNT, CDR2 YYREEE (reference sequence). CDR3 DNA sequence: TGTGCCAGCAGCTTAGGCAGGGACTACGAGCAGTACTTC. It codes for CASSLGRDYEQYF. The full variable domain, in which reference TRBV5-4 and TRBJ2-7 provide the parts outside the CDR3, is ETGVTQSPTHLIKTRGQQVTLRCSSQSGHNTVSWYQQALGQGPQFIFQYYREEENGRGNFPPRFSGLQFPNYSSELNVNALELDDSALYLCASSLGRDYEQYFGPGTRLTVT.

V usage is TRBV28 and J usage is TRBJ2-5, with TRBD1 matching over 10 bases. J was trimmed by 7 bases and V by 5 bases; bases with no gene match: 4. The CDR3 contains 13 residues. CDR1 is MDHEN and CDR2 is SYDVKM in the germline V gene. The CDR3 DNA reads TGTGCCAGCAGTGACAGGGGGCAGGGGACCCAGTACTTC. Its translation is CASSDRGQGTQYF.

Turning to this clone: This sample includes further DNA sequences coding for the same CDR3. This chain uses TRBV27 with TRBJ2-5; D not certain. The CDR3 contains 12 residues. V gave up 5 bases and J gave up 5 bases, with 9 bases separating them. Germline V gene sequence: CDR1 MNHEY, CDR2 SMNVEV (reference sequence). CDR3 in amino acids: CASSLLGETQYF. The CDR3 bases are TGTGCCAGCAGTCTCCTCGGGGAGACCCAGTACTTC.

The chain recombines TRBV27 with TRBJ2-3, with unresolved D. Germline CDR1 reads MNHEY; CDR2 reads SMNVEV (reference sequence). The germline V and J ends were trimmed by 6 bases and 4 bases, with 14 bases remaining between them. The CDR3 contains 14 residues. CDR3 region: CASRRTRGSDTQYF. The CDR3 DNA follows: TGTGCCAGCAGGAGGACCCGAGGTTCAGATACGCAGTATTTT.

This clone was recorded once. The chain carries TRBV19 and TRBJ2-1; D may be TRBD1 (5 bases). Trimming removed 6 bases at V and 6 bases at J, with 27 bases between. Per germline, CDR1 LNHDA and CDR2 SQIVND (reference sequence). The length of the CDR3 is 18 residues. This chain's CDR3 is CASSKRSRTWGSGNEQFF. The CDR3 DNA follows: TGTGCCAGTAGCAAAAGGAGCCGGACGTGGGGCTCGGGCAATGAGCAGTTCTTC.

The chain carries TRBV4-2 and TRBJ2-2; D tentatively reads TRBD1 or TRBD2 (5 bases each). Trimming shortened V by 0 bases and J by 5 bases, and 10 bases separated the two germline ends. CDR3 size: 15 residues. The V gene's germline CDR1 is LGHNA and CDR2 YNFKEQ. DNA for the CDR3: TGTGCCAGCAGCCAAGAAATCGAGGGGACCGGGGAGCTGTTTTTT. Its translation: CASSQEIEGTGELFF.